The following is a TCR beta chain sequence with its context. This clonotype was recorded many times. Its antigen is currently not known. It has no much larger one-base neighbor in the sample; base qualities were not kept. The ophthalmopathy patients had moderately to severely active disease, with a Clinical Activity Score of 3 or higher, a NOSPECS grade of 4 or higher, and a disease duration of less than 3 months. Patients with other autoimmune diseases, uncontrolled infections, pregnancy or lactation were excluded. Diagnosis was based on clinical symptoms, serum thyroxine, TRAb, thyroid ultrasound and orbital computed tomography. PBMCs were isolated from more than 9 ml of fresh peripheral blood by Ficoll-Paque density gradient centrifugation. Total RNA was extracted with Trizol reagent and quality-checked on an Agilent 2100 Bioanalyzer. This specimen belongs to a study of Graves' ophthalmopathy and Graves' hyperthyroidism (dated by TCRdb to the late 2010s). The study in broad terms: Peripheral blood was collected at initial diagnosis, prior to any treatment. To explore V-J signatures distinguishing ophthalmopathy from hyperthyroidism, a discovery set of around 97 patients (around 44 ophthalmopathy, roughly 60 stable hyperthyroidism) was enrolled. Following sample collection, hyperthyroidism patients were given methimazole at a starting dose of 30 mg daily, and ophthalmopathy patients were given high-dose intravenous methylprednisolone. The study used TCR beta repertoire signatures to distinguish Graves' ophthalmopathy from Graves' hyperthyroidism and to predict progression to ophthalmopathy. For training and testing, the 100 or so patients in the discovery cohort were randomly divided in a 7:3 ratio. In total, approximately 140 blood samples were TCR-sequenced: around 42 ophthalmopathy, approximately 80 hyperthyroidism and about 17 hyperthyroidism-to-ophthalmopathy patients. An independent validation cohort was composed of around 19 hyperthyroidism patients and more than 15 patients who later progressed from hyperthyroidism to ophthalmopathy. In roughly six hyperthyroidism patients, the T-cell repertoires found in thyroid tissue were compared with those found in blood.

V has 6 bases trimmed and J has 0 bases trimmed; junction bases matching no gene number 10. CDR1 and CDR2 were assigned from the germline V gene as MDHEN and SYDVKM. Including the terminal cysteine and phenylalanine, the CDR3 comprises 17 residues. Kept here is only the CDR3 DNA, which spans 51 bases and is read in frame from base 1. Paper-wide results and their limitations: In cross-validation, the 13-signature model distinguished ophthalmopathy from stable hyperthyroidism with about 87% sensitivity and nearly 82% specificity, and in the test set the corresponding values were around 78% and 73%. No statistical method was used to predetermine the sample size, and group allocation was not hidden from the investigators. In validation, the model predicted ophthalmopathy progression with more than 55% sensitivity and roughly 72% specificity; roughly 12 predicted patients were CT-confirmed with GO in a median of roughly 6.8 months. Most expanded thyroid clonotypes with a frequency above 0.001 also appeared in blood, which suggests that blood repertoires may reflect the immune response in the thyroid.

TCR beta CDR3 regions were amplified from RNA transcripts for repertoire sequencing. The first round was an RT-PCR using HTBI primers with the Qiagen OneStep RT-PCR kit, and this first round was followed by a second-round multiplex PCR, then size selection and purification. Libraries were sequenced paired-end with 100 bp reads on an Illumina HiSeq2000. Concerning the study's data processing: SOAPnuke was used for read processing, and reads with adapters, uncalled bases, a mean Phred below 15, or no exact constant-primer or identifier match were discarded. High-quality paired reads were merged with COPE v1.2.5. Clonotypes were defined as unique nucleotide sequences and were aligned to IMGT TRB V, D and J references using MiTCR v1.1. The analysis was limited to V-J combinations with a frequency above 0.0001, which together covered about 99% of repertoires. A TCR clonal expansion and chaos score per V-J combination was defined as the ratio of F50 clonal expansion to chaos observed in the TCRdist matrix. Welch's t-statistics and random forest were used to reduce features to about a dozen V-J combinations, which were fed into a naive Bayes classifier. The similarity between thyroid and blood repertoires was quantified using the Morisita-Horn index. TCRdb reprocessing: public reads trimmed at Q25 with fastp, clones called with MiXCR, in-frame beta chains kept. Rows are unified per CDR3 protein, each entry keeping the most common DNA and genes. The V and J calls, along with clone size, are taken from TCRdb and not from the paper's own processing. Within this sample are a few hundred thousand distinct CDR3 sequences, with about 16% of them counted one time only. The ten most abundant clones make up 1.6% of the sample.

The sequence was collected from a woman between 18 and 30 years old with Graves' ophthalmopathy. Donor details come from another sample of the same person, matched by shared clones. In this chain, TRBV28 is recombined with TRBJ1-5, with 8 middle bases fitting TRBD1. The sample comprised peripheral blood. The nucleotide sequence reads TGTGCCAGCAGCACAGGGGGAAAAATTTATAGCAATCAGCCCCAGCATTTT. This sequence encodes CASSTGGKIYSNQPQHF.